What follows describes a single T cell receptor beta chain. The data stem from a study of blood T cell repertoires in COVID-19. The CDR3 has 15 residues. V dropped 7 bases and J dropped 3 bases, with 16 bases sitting between them. Germline CDR1 reads LGHDT; CDR2 reads YNNKEL (reference sequence). Assay: immunoSEQ multiplex PCR; the TCRdb copy retains only in-frame clones and omits some. The table shows 140,000 to 150,000 clones, with roughly nine tenths occurring only once. Material for sequencing was peripheral blood. The TCR sequence derives from a woman in her sixties or seventies with active COVID-19. The chain has TRBV3-1 (or the pseudogene TRBV3-2) and TRBJ2-1, with D possibly matching TRBD2 (5 bases). The CDR3 region has the DNA TGTGCCAGCACCCCCCGGGGTCAGCTCTACAATGAGCAGTTCTTC. Encoded protein: CASTPRGQLYNEQFF.